This TCR beta chain was sequenced for a study of T cells in Graves' hyperthyroidism and ophthalmopathy. With duration under 3 months, ophthalmopathy was active: Clinical Activity Score at least 3, NOSPECS at least 4. RNA transcripts yielded amplified TCR beta CDR3 regions. HTBI primers drove first-round RT-PCR of the TCR CDR3. MiXCR, applied by TCRdb to the multiplex PCR reads, yields one record per CDR3 protein. The sample carries 330,000 or so distinct CDR3 sequences, roughly 19% recorded once. Looked up from germline, CDR1 is ENHRY and CDR2 is SYGVKD. The V gene lost 6 bases and the J gene lost 2 bases, with 14 bases spanning the gap. The CDR3 has 14 residues.

Sequenced material: blood. The chain combines TRBV10-3 with TRBJ2-7; D remains ambiguous. The TCR originated in a man in his fifties with Graves' ophthalmopathy. This chain's CDR3 is CAISLRGQAYEQYF. Here the CDR3 DNA reads TGTGCCATCAGCCTTCGTGGGCAGGCCTACGAGCAGTACTTC.